The 18 T cell receptor beta chains reported below all come from one sample, sequenced in a study of response to subunit inactivated influenza vaccine. TCRdb analysed the RT-PCR reads with MiXCR anew, one entry per CDR3 protein. The sample has under 750,000 distinct CDR3 sequences, roughly 12% seen once. The sequences come from PBMCs from blood, collected on the day of vaccination. These receptors were collected from a man over 45 who received an inactivated influenza vaccine.

The genes are TRBV15 and TRBJ2-3, with D uncertain. V lost 0 bases, J lost 2 bases, and 12 bases lay in between. Germline V gives CDR1 LNHNV, CDR2 YYDKDF (reference sequence). The CDR3 length is 16 residues. The CDR3 DNA reads TGTGCCACCAGCAGAGATAGGAATTCCCTCACAGATACGCAGTATTTT. This codes for CATSRDRNSLTDTQYF.

The chain links TRBV20-1 to TRBJ2-5, with D hard to call. The germline CDR1 and CDR2 sequences are DFQATT and SNEGSKA (reference sequence). Trimming took 4 bases from V and 1 from J, leaving 4 bases between them. The CDR3 loop spans 11 amino acids. This CDR3 reads CSATFQETQYF. In DNA form, the CDR3 reads TGCAGTGCTACCTTCCAAGAGACCCAGTACTTC.

The chain employs TRBV20-1 and TRBJ2-7, with D uncertain. The CDR3 extends over 13 amino acids. In germline, CDR1 is DFQATT, CDR2 SNEGSKA (reference sequence). The V and J ends lost 7 bases and 0 bases respectively, with 13 bases between them. For the CDR3, the DNA is TGCAGTGAGCAGCGACCAAGCTCCTACGAGCAGTACTTC. This sequence encodes CSEQRPSSYEQYF.

The sample holds a few counts of this clonotype. This chain connects TRBV7-2 to TRBJ2-3; 7 nucleotides agree with TRBD2. Losses at the gene ends were 3 bases for V and 2 bases for J; bases not matched to a gene: 5. Germline assignment: CDR1 SGHTA and CDR2 FQGNSA. This CDR3 is 15 amino acids long. As DNA, the CDR3 is TGTGCCAGCAGCTTCCCTAGCGGTGCCACAGATACGCAGTATTTT. As protein: CASSFPSGATDTQYF. The variable domain in full, with the rest retrieved from reference TRBV7-2 and TRBJ2-3, is GAGVSQSPSNKVTEKGKDVELRCDPISGHTALYWYRQSLGQGLEFLIYFQGNSAPDKSGLPSDRFSAERTGGSVSTLTIQRTQQEDSAVYLCASSFPSGATDTQYFGPGTRLTVL.

The J gene is TRBJ1-2, the V gene TRBV3-1, with TRBD1 matching over 7 bases. The V gene end was trimmed by 4 bases and the J gene end by 3 bases; junction bases not matched to a gene: 2. The germline CDR1 and CDR2 sequences are LGHDT and YNNKEL (reference sequence). The CDR3 consists of 13 residues. CDR3 in amino acids: CASSRGTDYGYTF. The CDR3 DNA follows: TGTGCCAGCAGCCGGGGGACAGACTATGGCTACACCTTC.

The chain is built from TRBV6-1 and TRBJ2-1; 10 nucleotides agree with TRBD2. The CDR3 contains 15 residues. Germline lookup yields CDR1 MNHNS and CDR2 SASEGT. Trimming took 7 bases from V and 7 from J; bases not matched to a gene: 10. Here the CDR3 reads CASTRGASGGNEQFF. Here the CDR3 DNA reads TGTGCCAGCACTCGGGGGGCTAGCGGGGGTAATGAGCAGTTCTTC.

This clonotype showed up just a few times. The gene calls are TRBV5-1 and TRBJ2-3, with D perhaps TRBD2 (7 bases). Germline V gene sequence: CDR1 SGHRS, CDR2 YFSETQ. V gave up 0 bases and J gave up 4 bases, with 12 bases separating them. The CDR3 is made up of 15 amino acids. CDR3 protein: CASSLEWGGSDTQYF. CDR3 sequence (DNA): TGCGCCAGCAGCTTGGAATGGGGGGGCTCAGATACGCAGTATTTT. Variable domain in full (rest from reference TRBV5-1 and TRBJ2-3): KAGVTQTPRYLIKTRGQQVTLSCSPISGHRSVSWYQQTPGQGLQFLFEYFSETQRNKGNFPGRFSGRQFSNSRSEMNVSTLELGDSALYLCASSLEWGGSDTQYFGPGTRLTVL.

This clonotype was seen a handful of times. DNA for the CDR3: TGTGCCATCAGTGCGACGACAGGGGAAGGAAGTGGCTACGAGCAGTACTTC. This translates into CAISATTGEGSGYEQYF. The chain recombines TRBV10-3 with TRBJ2-7; 8 bases align to TRBD1. This CDR3 is 17 amino acids long. Germline-derived CDR1 and CDR2 are ENHRY and SYGVKD. V trimming: 4 bases; J trimming: 3 bases; junction bases outside the gene matches: 14.

This rearrangement joins TRBV4-3 to TRBJ2-5; possibly TRBD2 for D (6 bases). V dropped 4 bases and J dropped 5 bases, with 17 bases sitting between them. Germline assignment: CDR1 LGHNA and CDR2 YSLEER. There are 15 residues in the CDR3. The CDR3 loop reads CASSRRTGDLETQYF. DNA of the CDR3: TGCGCCAGCAGCCGACGAACGGGAGATCTGGAGACCCAGTACTTC.

The CDR3, as DNA: TGTGCCAGCAGTTTCAAACGATACACTGAAGCTTTCTTT. Its translation is CASSFKRYTEAFF. This rearrangement joins TRBV12-3 or TRBV12-4 to TRBJ1-1; no clear D gene. Trimming took 3 bases from V and 3 from J, leaving 8 bases between them. This CDR3 is built from 13 residues.

This clonotype was observed a handful of times. The rearrangement joins TRBV7-9 to TRBJ2-5, with 10 bases fitting TRBD1. Losses at the gene ends were 2 bases for V and 5 bases for J; bases not matched to a gene: 8. Germline V CDR1 and CDR2: SEHNR, FQNEAQ (reference sequence). The CDR3 consists of 16 residues. CDR3 DNA: TGTGCCAGCAGCTTAAGCCCGGACAGGGGGAAGGAGACCCAGTACTTC. Translating it yields CASSLSPDRGKETQYF.

The chain combines TRBV30 with TRBJ2-2, with 10 positions matching TRBD1. Losses at the gene ends were 2 bases for V and 5 bases for J; bases not matched to a gene: 5. This CDR3 comprises 15 residues. Germline CDR1 GTSNPN, CDR2 SVGIG (reference sequence). Here the CDR3 DNA reads TGTGCCTGGAGTAAAGGGACAGGGGTGACCGGGGAGCTGTTTTTT. This encodes CAWSKGTGVTGELFF.

At least ten counts were recorded for this clonotype. The chain employs TRBV20-1 and TRBJ2-1; D possibly corresponds to TRBD1 (5 bases). V was pared by 0 bases and J by 8 bases, with 14 bases between. The CDR3 covers 14 residues. Germline CDR1 is DFQATT and CDR2 is SNEGSKA (reference sequence). The DNA for the CDR3 is TGCAGTGCTAGAGATCCTTATAGCAGGGATGAGCAGTTCTTC. This translates into CSARDPYSRDEQFF.

This clonotype was recorded a few times. V usage is TRBV5-1 and J usage is TRBJ2-5; TRBD1 or TRBD2 may be the D gene (6 bases each). Germline CDR1 and CDR2: SGHRS and YFSETQ. Between the trimmed V and J ends, which lost 1 base and 5 bases, there was a span of 21 bases. The CDR3 is 17 residues long. This CDR3 is CASSLRGDGTLRETQYF. In nucleotides, the CDR3 is TGCGCCAGCAGCTTGAGGGGGGACGGCACACTAAGGGAGACCCAGTACTTC.

The sample holds many counts of this clonotype. This chain connects TRBV28 to TRBJ1-5; unclear D gene. Trimming removed 4 bases from V and 0 bases from J, with 4 bases in between. Germline V lookup: CDR1 MDHEN, CDR2 SYDVKM. This CDR3 comprises 13 residues. The CDR3 nucleotides read TGTGCCAGCAGTTCGGATAGCAATCAGCCCCAGCATTTT. Its translation is CASSSDSNQPQHF.

This clonotype came up once. A much larger clone lies a single base off, so this may be a read error. The chain joins TRBV4-3 to TRBJ1-3; no definite D call. The germline V gene has CDR1 LGHNA and CDR2 YSLEER. CDR3 length: 18 amino acids. CDR3 in DNA: TGCGCCAGCAGCCAAGACGCCGTCAGGCTCAACTCTGGAAACACCACATATTTT. Encoded protein: CASSQDAVRLNSGNTTYF.

The genes are TRBV5-1 and TRBJ2-1; D is undetermined. CDR1 and CDR2 from the germline V gene are SGHRS and YFSETQ. The CDR3 consists of 12 residues. V was clipped by 2 bases and J by 8 bases, with 8 bases between them. The CDR3 is CASSLAFHEQFF. In DNA form, the CDR3 reads TGCGCCAGCAGCTTAGCGTTCCATGAGCAGTTCTTC.

This clonotype occurred a few times. The chain is built from TRBV6-1 and TRBJ1-5; TRBD1 agrees at 7 bases. Germline CDR1 is MNHNS and CDR2 is SASEGT. The CDR3 loop spans 15 amino acids. The J segment lost 3 bases and the V segment lost 5 bases, leaving 7 bases of the junction unmatched. This CDR3 is CASSRQGIYNQPQHF. The CDR3 region has the DNA TGTGCCAGCAGTCGACAGGGCATATACAATCAGCCCCAGCATTTT.